Reported below is one T cell receptor beta chain. This may be a read error, as it is one base from a much larger clone. A single record per CDR3 protein comes from TCRdb applying MiXCR to the 5' RACE reads. The data show 70,000 to 90,000 distinct CDR3 sequences, with about 15% seen just once and about 5.5% held by the top ten. Germline lookup yields CDR1 LGHNA and CDR2 YNFKEQ. The CDR3 is made up of 15 amino acids. These data belong to a study of early T cells in non-severe SARS-CoV-2 infection. The V call is TRBV4-2, the J call TRBJ2-3, with D hard to call. Specimen: whole blood. This TCR came from an adult who was a healthcare worker with PCR-confirmed SARS-CoV-2 infection or an uninfected control (not recorded which). The DNA for the CDR3 is TGTGCCAGCAACCAAGAGCCAGTCAGCACAGATACGCAGTATTTT. Translation: CASNQEPVSTDTQYF.